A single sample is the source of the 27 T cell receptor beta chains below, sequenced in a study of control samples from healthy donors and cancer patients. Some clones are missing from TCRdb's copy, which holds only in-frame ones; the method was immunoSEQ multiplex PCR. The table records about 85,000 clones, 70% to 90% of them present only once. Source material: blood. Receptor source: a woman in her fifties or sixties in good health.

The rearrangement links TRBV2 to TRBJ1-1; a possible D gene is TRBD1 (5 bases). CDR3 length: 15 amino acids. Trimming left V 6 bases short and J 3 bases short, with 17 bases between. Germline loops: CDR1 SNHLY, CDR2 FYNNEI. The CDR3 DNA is TGTGCCAGCAGGACCCAGGGTGTCGGGGACACTGAAGCTTTCTTT. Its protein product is CASRTQGVGDTEAFF.

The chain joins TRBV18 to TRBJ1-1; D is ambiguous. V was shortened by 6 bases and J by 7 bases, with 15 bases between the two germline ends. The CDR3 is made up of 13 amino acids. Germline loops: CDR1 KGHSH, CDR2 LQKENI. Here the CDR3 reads CASSYARAGEAFF. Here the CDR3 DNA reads TGTGCCAGCTCTTACGCGAGGGCCGGTGAAGCTTTCTTT.

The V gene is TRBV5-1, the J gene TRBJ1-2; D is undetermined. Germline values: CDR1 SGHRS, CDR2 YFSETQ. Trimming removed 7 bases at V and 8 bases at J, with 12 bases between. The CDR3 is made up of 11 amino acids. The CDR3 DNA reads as TGCGCCAGCGGAGGAATAAGGGGCTACACCTTC. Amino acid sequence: CASGGIRGYTF.

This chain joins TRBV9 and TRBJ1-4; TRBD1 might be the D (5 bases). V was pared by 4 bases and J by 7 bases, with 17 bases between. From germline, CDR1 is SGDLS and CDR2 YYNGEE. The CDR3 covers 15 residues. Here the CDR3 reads CASSHGWGSGEKLFF. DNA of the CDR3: TGTGCCAGCAGCCATGGGTGGGGCTCTGGTGAAAAACTGTTTTTT.

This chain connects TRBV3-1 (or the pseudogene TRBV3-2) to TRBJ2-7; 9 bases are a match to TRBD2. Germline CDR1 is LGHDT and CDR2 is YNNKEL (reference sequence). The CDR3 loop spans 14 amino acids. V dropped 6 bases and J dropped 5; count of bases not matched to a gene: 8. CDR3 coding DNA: TGTGCCAGCAGGGGGGGACTAGCCCTGGACGAGCAGTACTTC. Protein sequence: CASRGGLALDEQYF.

The CDR3 here is CASSVRGALNEKLFF. The CDR3 nucleotides read TGTGCCAGCAGCGTTAGGGGGGCCCTTAATGAAAAACTGTTTTTT. The V gene is TRBV9, the J gene TRBJ1-4; TRBD1 might be the D (6 bases). The V end lost 2 bases, the J end lost 4 bases, and 12 bases lay between the germline ends. The CDR3 spans 15 residues. CDR1 is SGDLS, CDR2 YYNGEE, per germline.

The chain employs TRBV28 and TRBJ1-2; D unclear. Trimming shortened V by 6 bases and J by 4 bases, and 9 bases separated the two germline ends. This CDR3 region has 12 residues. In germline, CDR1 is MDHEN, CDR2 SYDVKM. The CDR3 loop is CASSFRLYGYTF. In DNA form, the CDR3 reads TGTGCCAGCAGCTTTCGCCTCTATGGCTACACCTTC.

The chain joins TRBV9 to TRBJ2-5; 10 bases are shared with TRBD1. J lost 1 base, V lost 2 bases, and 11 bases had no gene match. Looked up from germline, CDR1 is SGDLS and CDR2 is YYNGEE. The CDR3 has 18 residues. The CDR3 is CASSVATGGTSSQETQYF. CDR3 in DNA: TGTGCCAGCAGCGTTGCGACAGGGGGCACCTCATCCCAAGAGACCCAGTACTTC.

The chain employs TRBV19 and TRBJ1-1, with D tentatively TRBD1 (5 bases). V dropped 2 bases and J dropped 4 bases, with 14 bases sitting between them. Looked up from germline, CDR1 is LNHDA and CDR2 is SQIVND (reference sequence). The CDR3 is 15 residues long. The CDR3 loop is CASSIFSGQGTEAFF. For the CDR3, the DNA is TGTGCCAGTAGTATATTTAGCGGGCAGGGCACTGAAGCTTTCTTT.

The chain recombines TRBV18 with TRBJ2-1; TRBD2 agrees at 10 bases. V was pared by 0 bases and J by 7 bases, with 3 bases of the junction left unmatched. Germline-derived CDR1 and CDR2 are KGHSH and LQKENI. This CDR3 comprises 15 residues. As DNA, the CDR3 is TGTGCCAGCTCACCACCGGCTAGCGGGAGTAATGAGCAGTTCTTC. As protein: CASSPPASGSNEQFF.

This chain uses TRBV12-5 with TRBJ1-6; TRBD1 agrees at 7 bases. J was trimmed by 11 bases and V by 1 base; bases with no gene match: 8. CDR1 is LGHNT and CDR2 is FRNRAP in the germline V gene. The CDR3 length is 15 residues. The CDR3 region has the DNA TGTGCTAGTGGTTTGGCCCAGGGGGGGCTGACACCCCTCCACTTT. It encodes CASGLAQGGLTPLHF.

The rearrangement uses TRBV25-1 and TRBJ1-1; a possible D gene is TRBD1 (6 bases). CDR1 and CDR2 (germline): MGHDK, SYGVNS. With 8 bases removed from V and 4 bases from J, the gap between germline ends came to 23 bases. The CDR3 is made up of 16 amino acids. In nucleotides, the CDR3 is TGTGCCAGCGGAGAATCACGGGACACCAATCCCACTGAAGCTTTCTTT. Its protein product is CASGESRDTNPTEAFF. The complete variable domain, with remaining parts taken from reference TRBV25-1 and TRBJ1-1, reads EADIYQTPRYLVIGTGKKITLECSQTMGHDKMYWYQQDPGMELHLIHYSYGVNSTEKGDLSSESTVSRIRTEHFPLTLESARPSHTSQYLCASGESRDTNPTEAFFGQGTRLTVV.

The CDR3: CASSYGLGEQETQYF. The CDR3 coding sequence is TGTGCCAGCAGTTACGGTCTTGGGGAACAAGAGACCCAGTACTTC. The V gene is TRBV28, the J gene TRBJ2-5, with no clear D. The CDR3 loop spans 15 amino acids. Trimming shortened V by 4 bases and J by 2 bases, and 14 bases separated the two germline ends. In germline, CDR1 is MDHEN, CDR2 SYDVKM.

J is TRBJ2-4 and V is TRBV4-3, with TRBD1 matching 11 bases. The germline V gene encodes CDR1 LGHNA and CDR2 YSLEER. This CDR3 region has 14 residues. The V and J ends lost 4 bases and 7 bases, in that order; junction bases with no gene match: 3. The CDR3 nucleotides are TGCGCCAGCAGCCTCGGACAGGGGGCTAACATTCAGTACTTC. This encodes CASSLGQGANIQYF.

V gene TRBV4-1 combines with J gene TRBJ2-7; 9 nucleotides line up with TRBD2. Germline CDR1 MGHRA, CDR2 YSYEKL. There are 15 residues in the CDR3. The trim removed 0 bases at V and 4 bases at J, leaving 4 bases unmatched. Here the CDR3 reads CASSQDGGLAYEQYF. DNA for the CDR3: TGCGCCAGCAGCCAAGATGGGGGACTAGCTTACGAGCAGTACTTC.

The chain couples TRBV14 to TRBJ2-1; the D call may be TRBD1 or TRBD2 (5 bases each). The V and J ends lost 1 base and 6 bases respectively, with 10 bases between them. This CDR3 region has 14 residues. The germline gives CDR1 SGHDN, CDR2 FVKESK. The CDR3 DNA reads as TGTGCCAGCAGCCAAGGAAGGGACGGCAATGAGCAGTTCTTC. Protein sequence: CASSQGRDGNEQFF.

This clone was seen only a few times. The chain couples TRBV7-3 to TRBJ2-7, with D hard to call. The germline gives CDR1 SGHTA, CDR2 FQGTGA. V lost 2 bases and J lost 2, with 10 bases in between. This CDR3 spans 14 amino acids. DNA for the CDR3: TGTGCCAGCAGCTTACAGCCAGTCACCTACGAGCAGTACTTC. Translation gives CASSLQPVTYEQYF. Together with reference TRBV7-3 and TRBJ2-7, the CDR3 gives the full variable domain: GAGVSQTPSNKVTEKGKYVELRCDPISGHTALYWYRQSLGQGPEFLIYFQGTGAADDSGLPNDRFFAVRPEGSVSTLKIQRTERGDSAVYLCASSLQPVTYEQYFGPGTRLTVT.

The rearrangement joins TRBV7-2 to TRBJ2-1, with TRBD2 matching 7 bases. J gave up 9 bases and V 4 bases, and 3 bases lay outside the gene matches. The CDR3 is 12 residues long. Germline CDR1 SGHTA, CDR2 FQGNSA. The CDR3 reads CASSSGGFEQFF. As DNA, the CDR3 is TGTGCCAGCAGCTCCGGGGGGTTTGAGCAGTTCTTC.

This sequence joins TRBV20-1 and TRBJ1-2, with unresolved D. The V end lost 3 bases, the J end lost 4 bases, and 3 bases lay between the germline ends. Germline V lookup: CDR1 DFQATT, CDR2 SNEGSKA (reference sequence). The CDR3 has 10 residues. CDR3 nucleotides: TGCAGTGCTAGCGCCTATGGCTACACCTTC. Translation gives CSASAYGYTF.

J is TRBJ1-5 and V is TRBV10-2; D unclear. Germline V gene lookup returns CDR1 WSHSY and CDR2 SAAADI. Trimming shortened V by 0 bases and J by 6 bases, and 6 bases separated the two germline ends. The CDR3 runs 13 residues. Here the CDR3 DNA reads TGCGCCAGCAGTGAGTCGGCCCGTCAGCCCCAGCATTTT. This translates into CASSESARQPQHF.

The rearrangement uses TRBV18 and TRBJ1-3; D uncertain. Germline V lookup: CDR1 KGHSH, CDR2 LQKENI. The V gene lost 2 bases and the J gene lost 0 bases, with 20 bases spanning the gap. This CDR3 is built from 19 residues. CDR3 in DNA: TGTGCCAGCTCACCAATAATACAAAGGTCAGGCGTCTCTGGAAACACCATATATTTT. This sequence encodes CASSPIIQRSGVSGNTIYF.

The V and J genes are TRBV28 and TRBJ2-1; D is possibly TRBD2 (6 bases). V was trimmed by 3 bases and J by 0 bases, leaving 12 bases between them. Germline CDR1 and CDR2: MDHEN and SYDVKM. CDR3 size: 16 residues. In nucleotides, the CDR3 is TGTGCCAGCAGTTTGTATAGCGGAAGCTCCTACAATGAGCAGTTCTTC. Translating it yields CASSLYSGSSYNEQFF.

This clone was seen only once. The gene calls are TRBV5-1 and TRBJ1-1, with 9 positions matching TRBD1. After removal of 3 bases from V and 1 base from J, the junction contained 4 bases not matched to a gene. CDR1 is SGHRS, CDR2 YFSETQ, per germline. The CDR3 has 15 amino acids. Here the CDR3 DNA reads TGCGCCAGCAGCTGGACAGGGGACTCGAACACTGAAGCTTTCTTT. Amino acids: CASSWTGDSNTEAFF. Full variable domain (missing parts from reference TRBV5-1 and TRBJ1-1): KAGVTQTPRYLIKTRGQQVTLSCSPISGHRSVSWYQQTPGQGLQFLFEYFSETQRNKGNFPGRFSGRQFSNSRSEMNVSTLELGDSALYLCASSWTGDSNTEAFFGQGTRLTVV.

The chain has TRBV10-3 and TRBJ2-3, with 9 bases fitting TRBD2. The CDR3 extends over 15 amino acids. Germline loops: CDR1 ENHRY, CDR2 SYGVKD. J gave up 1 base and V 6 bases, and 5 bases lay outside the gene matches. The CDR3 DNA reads TGTGCCATCAGGGGTAGCGGGAGAGGCACAGATACGCAGTATTTT. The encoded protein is CAIRGSGRGTDTQYF.

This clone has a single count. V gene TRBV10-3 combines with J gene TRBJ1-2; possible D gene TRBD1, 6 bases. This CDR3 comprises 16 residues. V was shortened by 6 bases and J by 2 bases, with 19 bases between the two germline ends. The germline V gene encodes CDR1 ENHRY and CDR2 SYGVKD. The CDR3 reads CAISPNPGQLNYGYTF. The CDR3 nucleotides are TGTGCCATCAGCCCCAATCCGGGACAACTGAACTATGGCTACACCTTC.

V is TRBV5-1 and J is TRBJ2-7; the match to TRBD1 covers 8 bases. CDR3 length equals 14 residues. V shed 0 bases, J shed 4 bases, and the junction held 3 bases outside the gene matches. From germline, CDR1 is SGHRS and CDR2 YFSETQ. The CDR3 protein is CASSLVQGAYEQYF. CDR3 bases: TGCGCCAGCAGCTTGGTTCAGGGGGCATACGAGCAGTACTTC.

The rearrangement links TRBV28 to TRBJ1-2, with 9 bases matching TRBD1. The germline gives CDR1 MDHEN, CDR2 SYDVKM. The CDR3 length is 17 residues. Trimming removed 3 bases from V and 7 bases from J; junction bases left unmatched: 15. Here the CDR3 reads CASSFAGQGTGGRGYTF. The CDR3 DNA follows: TGTGCCAGCAGTTTTGCGGGGCAAGGTACAGGGGGCCGTGGCTACACCTTC.